Presented here are 10 T cell receptor beta chains from one specimen sequenced in a study of blood T cell repertoires in COVID-19. Libraries were prepared by immunoSEQ multiplex PCR; TCRdb keeps only in-frame clonotypes and omits some of them. The table has 250,000 to 350,000 clones, roughly 90% seen once. The sample taken for sequencing was peripheral blood. The origin of the receptors is a young man with acute or convalescent COVID-19.

The chain joins TRBV19 to TRBJ1-4; possibly TRBD1 for D (5 bases). The CDR3 is made up of 14 amino acids. CDR1 is LNHDA, CDR2 SQIVND, per germline (reference sequence). V gave up 10 bases and J gave up 6 bases, with 18 bases separating them. The CDR3 spells CATSRGIDYEKLFF. CDR3 nucleotides: TGTGCCACCAGCCGGGGGATAGATTATGAAAAACTGTTTTTT.

The J gene is TRBJ1-5, the V gene TRBV24-1, with a tentative D call TRBD1 (6 bases). CDR1 is KGHDR, CDR2 SFDVKD, per germline. The CDR3 is 12 residues long. V was cut by 5 bases and J by 6 bases, with 7 bases left in between. The CDR3 protein is CATSAGVQPQHF. In DNA form, the CDR3 reads TGTGCCACCAGTGCAGGGGTTCAGCCCCAGCATTTT.

Only one count was recorded for this clone. The chain recombines TRBV7-9 with TRBJ2-3; the D gene is possibly TRBD1 (5 bases). The length of the CDR3 is 13 residues. Germline assignment: CDR1 SEHNR and CDR2 FQNEAQ (reference sequence). Trimming cost V 5 bases and J 6 bases, with 12 bases left between them. CDR3 nucleotides: TGTGCCAGCAGCCAGGGCGTCGGGGATACGCAGTATTTT. Protein: CASSQGVGDTQYF.

V usage is TRBV18 and J usage is TRBJ2-1, with 8 bases lining up with TRBD2. From germline, CDR1 is KGHSH and CDR2 LQKENI. J lost 3 bases, V lost 4 bases, and 8 bases had no gene match. This CDR3 has 16 amino acids. In DNA, the CDR3 is TGTGCCAGCTCACTCTCCGCCGGGGGGGTCTACAATGAGCAGTTCTTC. Translation gives CASSLSAGGVYNEQFF.

The chain joins TRBV28 to TRBJ1-3, with 11 bases fitting TRBD1. J was trimmed by 4 bases and V by 6 bases; bases with no gene match: 14. CDR1 is MDHEN, CDR2 SYDVKM, per germline. The CDR3 spans 18 residues. CDR3 protein: CASRKRTGGLSSGNTIYF. CDR3 DNA sequence: TGTGCCAGCAGGAAAAGGACAGGGGGCCTCTCTTCCGGAAACACCATATATTTT.

The chain couples TRBV25-1 to TRBJ1-6; TRBD1 agrees at 7 bases. The CDR3 extends over 16 amino acids. Unmatched junction bases numbered 10, after V lost 1 base and J lost 10 bases. Per the germline V gene, CDR1 is MGHDK and CDR2 is SYGVNS. The CDR3 sequence: CASSELEGASESPLHF. The CDR3 region has the DNA TGTGCCAGCAGTGAATTAGAGGGGGCAAGTGAGTCACCCCTCCACTTT.

V is TRBV30 and J is TRBJ1-6; a possible D gene is TRBD1 (5 bases). The CDR3 runs 16 residues. Deletions cut 5 bases from V and 5 bases from J, with 19 bases between. Germline V lookup: CDR1 GTSNPN, CDR2 SVGIG (reference sequence). The CDR3 spells CAWAIFGASNNSPLHF. The CDR3, as DNA: TGTGCCTGGGCGATATTTGGGGCCTCAAATAATTCACCCCTCCACTTT.

V and J are TRBV4-2 and TRBJ1-6, with D possibly TRBD1 on 6 matching bases. V was cut by 2 bases and J by 6 bases, with 8 bases left in between. The germline V gene encodes CDR1 LGHNA and CDR2 YNFKEQ. This CDR3 is 14 amino acids long. The CDR3 protein is CASSQQGTNSPLHF. CDR3 nucleotide sequence: TGTGCCAGCAGCCAACAGGGGACTAATTCACCCCTCCACTTT.

This chain links TRBV19 with TRBJ1-4; no firm D call. Germline V CDR1 and CDR2: LNHDA, SQIVND (reference sequence). The CDR3 loop spans 13 amino acids. Trimming took off 6 bases at V and 7 bases at J, with 12 bases between the two ends. The CDR3 DNA follows: TGTGCCAGTAGGTGGGCTTTGCGTGAAAAACTGTTTTTT. It translates to CASRWALREKLFF.

V usage is TRBV6-9 and J usage is TRBJ2-1; 7 bases fit TRBD2. The trim removed 0 bases at V and 7 bases at J, leaving 15 bases unmatched. The germline CDR1 and CDR2 sequences are MNHGY and SVAAGI. The CDR3 runs 18 residues. The CDR3: CASSYSPPRRGSGNEQFF. The CDR3 DNA follows: TGTGCCAGCAGTTATTCCCCTCCTAGGCGGGGGTCTGGAAATGAGCAGTTCTTC.